The 29 T cell receptor beta chains listed next were all sequenced from one sample in a study of T cell responses to AZD1222 COVID-19 vaccine. TCRdb's table, derived via immunoSEQ multiplex PCR, lists solely in-frame clones and lacks some. The repertoire holds roughly 120,000 clones, with about nine tenths as singletons. This specimen consisted of peripheral blood, obtained 28 days after the second AZD1222 dose. The receptors come from an adult who received the AZD1222 COVID-19 vaccine.

The chain has TRBV6-4 and TRBJ2-1; D gene uncertain. The length of the CDR3 is 16 residues. Per the germline V gene, CDR1 is MRHNA and CDR2 is SNTAGT. With 8 bases removed from V and 0 bases from J, the gap between germline ends came to 17 bases. CDR3 residues: CASHEETESSYNEQFF. The DNA for the CDR3 is TGTGCCAGCCATGAAGAGACGGAAAGCTCCTACAATGAGCAGTTCTTC.

This chain uses TRBV7-2 with TRBJ1-6; TRBD1 aligns across 8 bases. Germline V gives CDR1 SGHTA, CDR2 FQGNSA. The CDR3 has 17 amino acids. V was pared by 4 bases and J by 3 bases, with 8 bases of the junction left unmatched. CDR3 sequence reads: CASSWTGQGLYNSPLHF. DNA of the CDR3: TGTGCCAGCAGCTGGACCGGACAGGGTCTCTATAATTCACCCCTCCACTTT.

This sequence joins TRBV24-1 and TRBJ2-5; no reliable D call. The CDR3 spans 14 residues. Trimming left V 2 bases short and J 3 bases short, with 9 bases between. Germline values: CDR1 KGHDR, CDR2 SFDVKD. CDR3 nucleotide sequence: TGTGCCACCAGTGATTCGGACGGCAAAGAGACCCAGTACTTC. Its protein is CATSDSDGKETQYF.

The chain recombines TRBV18 with TRBJ2-2, with 9 bases matching TRBD1. Germline V gene lookup returns CDR1 KGHSH and CDR2 LQKENI. The CDR3 is 15 amino acids. V shed 0 bases, J shed 5 bases, and the junction held 1 base outside the gene matches. The DNA for the CDR3 is TGTGCCAGCTCACCACCGGGACAGGGTACCGGGGAGCTGTTTTTT. Translating it yields CASSPPGQGTGELFF.

This chain uses TRBV4-1 with TRBJ1-2; D perhaps matches TRBD1 (5 bases). The CDR3 runs to 15 residues. Germline V gene data show CDR1 as MGHRA and CDR2 as YSYEKL. V shed 0 bases and J shed 8 bases, with 16 bases lying between them. CDR3 in DNA: TGCGCCAGCAGCCAAGATCACCAGGGACTAAAGGGCTACACCTTC. Encoded protein: CASSQDHQGLKGYTF.

The gene calls are TRBV20-1 and TRBJ1-5; no firm D call. The germline V gene has CDR1 DFQATT and CDR2 SNEGSKA (reference sequence). Trimming shortened V by 5 bases and J by 2 bases, and 4 bases separated the two germline ends. This CDR3 has 11 residues. CDR3 sequence: CSAARNQPQHF. The CDR3 DNA sequence: TGCAGTGCTGCGCGCAATCAGCCCCAGCATTTT.

The chain couples TRBV18 to TRBJ2-2, with 9 bases lining up with TRBD1. The germline gives CDR1 KGHSH, CDR2 LQKENI. Germline trimming cut 1 base from V and 5 bases from J; bases unmatched to any gene: 5. This CDR3 spans 16 amino acids. The CDR3, as DNA: TGTGCCAGCTCACCACAAACCGGGACAGGGACCGGGGAGCTGTTTTTT. Its protein product is CASSPQTGTGTGELFF. Looking up the rest from reference TRBV18 and TRBJ2-2 gives the full variable domain: NAGVMQNPRHLVRRRGQEARLRCSPMKGHSHVYWYRQLPEEGLKFMVYLQKENIIDESGMPKERFSAEFPKEGPSILRIQQVVRGDSAAYFCASSPQTGTGTGELFFGEGSRLTVL.

The rearrangement uses TRBV10-3 and TRBJ1-6, with D perhaps TRBD1 (5 bases). The CDR3 has 14 residues. V dropped 2 bases and J dropped 14 bases, with 16 bases sitting between them. Germline values: CDR1 ENHRY, CDR2 SYGVKD. The CDR3 reads CAISEPLTETSLHF. CDR3 DNA sequence: TGTGCCATCAGTGAGCCCCTGACAGAAACTTCCCTCCACTTT.

The J gene is TRBJ2-1, the V gene TRBV7-6; TRBD2 matches at 9 bases. Trimming took 5 bases from V and 7 from J; bases not matched to a gene: 12. CDR3 length equals 16 residues. Looked up from germline, CDR1 is SGHVS and CDR2 is FNYEAQ. This CDR3 reads CASSPTGVSGSNEQFF. For the CDR3, the DNA is TGTGCCAGCAGCCCCACAGGAGTTAGCGGGAGTAATGAGCAGTTCTTC.

The J gene is TRBJ1-6, the V gene TRBV5-1, with D hard to call. This CDR3 is 17 amino acids long. Trimming took off 3 bases at V and 0 bases at J, with 13 bases between the two ends. Germline lookup yields CDR1 SGHRS and CDR2 YFSETQ. For the CDR3, the DNA is TGCGCCAGCAGCTCGACCCCCCGGGGCTCCTATAATTCACCCCTCCACTTT. Its translation: CASSSTPRGSYNSPLHF.

The gene calls are TRBV9 and TRBJ1-6; no clear D gene. The CDR3 is made up of 14 amino acids. The V end lost 3 bases, the J end lost 9 bases, and 13 bases lay between the germline ends. Germline V lookup: CDR1 SGDLS, CDR2 YYNGEE. CDR3 sequence: CASSARSEGSPLHF. The CDR3 DNA sequence: TGTGCCAGCAGCGCCCGGTCCGAGGGTTCACCCCTCCACTTT.

The chain carries TRBV7-8 and TRBJ2-2; no clear D. Trimming took 6 bases from V and 1 from J, leaving 9 bases between them. Germline V CDR1 and CDR2: SGHVS, FQNEAQ. There are 14 residues in the CDR3. This CDR3 reads CASRLTGNTGELFF. The DNA of the CDR3 is TGTGCCAGCAGACTTACGGGGAACACCGGGGAGCTGTTTTTT. Drawing the rest from reference TRBV7-8 and TRBJ2-2, the complete variable domain is GAGVSQSPRYKVAKRGQDVALRCDPISGHVSLFWYQQALGQGPEFLTYFQNEAQLDKSGLPSDRFFAERPEGSVSTLKIQRTQQEDSAVYLCASRLTGNTGELFFGEGSRLTVL.

A remark on this clone: The junction shows a germline mismatch at one end, possibly a read error. The J gene is TRBJ2-1, the V gene TRBV20-1; 14 bases are a match to TRBD2. CDR1 and CDR2 (germline): DFQATT, SNEGSKA (reference sequence). This CDR3 has 15 amino acids. The CDR3 DNA reads as TGCAGTGCTAGTGTTCCGACTAGCGGGGGGGTAGGTGGGATCTTC. As protein: CSASVPTSGGVGGIF.

V and J are TRBV24-1 and TRBJ2-7, with D maybe TRBD1 (5 bases). Trimming stripped 3 bases from V and 5 bases from J, with 10 bases between. From germline, CDR1 is KGHDR and CDR2 SFDVKD. The CDR3 is 13 amino acids. The CDR3 reads CATSDDDSNEQYF. In DNA, the CDR3 is TGTGCCACCAGTGATGACGACAGCAACGAGCAGTACTTC.

The chain carries TRBV3-1 (or the pseudogene TRBV3-2) and TRBJ2-7, with a tentative D call TRBD1 (6 bases). The CDR3 consists of 13 residues. CDR1 is LGHDT, CDR2 YNNKEL, per germline (reference sequence). The germline V and J ends were trimmed by 0 bases and 4 bases, with 7 bases remaining between them. CDR3 sequence reads: CASSQDRGYEQYF. The CDR3, as DNA: TGTGCCAGCAGCCAAGACAGGGGTTACGAGCAGTACTTC.

This chain joins TRBV28 and TRBJ2-2; TRBD1 agrees at 8 bases. Germline trimming cut 8 bases from V and 6 bases from J; bases unmatched to any gene: 8. Germline CDR1 reads MDHEN; CDR2 reads SYDVKM. The CDR3 covers 14 residues. CDR3: CASLRQGAAGELFF. CDR3 coding DNA: TGTGCCAGCCTTAGGCAGGGGGCCGCCGGGGAGCTGTTTTTT.

The chain links TRBV19 to TRBJ2-1, with TRBD2 matching over 7 bases. The CDR3 sequence is 16 residues long. V was pared by 5 bases and J by 0 bases, with 7 bases of the junction left unmatched. CDR1 LNHDA and CDR2 SQIVND come from the germline V gene (reference sequence). CDR3 nucleotide sequence: TGTGCCAGTAGTTGGTCCGGCGGGAGCTCCTACAATGAGCAGTTCTTC. Translation gives CASSWSGGSSYNEQFF.

The CDR3 here is CATSSHQGGYQPQHF. The CDR3 DNA reads as TGTGCCACCAGCAGCCACCAGGGAGGTTATCAGCCCCAGCATTTT. The V call is TRBV15, the J call TRBJ1-5; D might be TRBD1 (5 bases). Germline V gene data show CDR1 as LNHNV and CDR2 as YYDKDF (reference sequence). With 3 bases removed from V and 5 bases from J, the gap between germline ends came to 14 bases. This CDR3 has 15 amino acids.

The V gene is TRBV5-1, the J gene TRBJ1-3, with D possibly TRBD1 on 5 matching bases. V gave up 0 bases and J gave up 3 bases, with 16 bases separating them. The CDR3 is made up of 17 amino acids. Germline CDR1 is SGHRS and CDR2 is YFSETQ. CDR3 nucleotide sequence: TGCGCCAGCAGCTTGGTCGACGGGAGGGGTGGTGGAAACACCATATATTTT. This encodes CASSLVDGRGGGNTIYF.

This rearrangement joins TRBV10-1 to TRBJ1-1; D remains unclear. V lost 2 bases and J 0 bases, leaving 7 bases between the germline ends. The germline gives CDR1 WNHNN, CDR2 SYGVQD (reference sequence). The CDR3 is 14 residues long. As DNA, the CDR3 is TGCGCCAGCAGTGAGGACCAAATGAACACTGAAGCTTTCTTT. It yields the protein CASSEDQMNTEAFF.

The gene calls are TRBV5-1 and TRBJ1-2, with TRBD1 matching over 9 bases. Trimming at V came to 3 bases and at J to 4 bases, leaving 1 base not matched to a gene. The CDR3 runs 13 residues. Germline CDR1 is SGHRS and CDR2 is YFSETQ. Here the CDR3 DNA reads TGCGCCAGCAGCTCGGGACAGGGCTATGGCTACACCTTC. Amino acid sequence: CASSSGQGYGYTF.

The rearrangement links TRBV3-1 (or the pseudogene TRBV3-2) to TRBJ1-3; D unresolved. This CDR3 spans 14 amino acids. Trimming removed 1 base at V and 1 base at J, with 5 bases between. Germline-derived CDR1 and CDR2 are LGHDT and YNNKEL (reference sequence). The CDR3 is CASSQGHSGNTIYF. DNA for the CDR3: TGTGCCAGCAGCCAAGGACATTCTGGAAACACCATATATTTT.

The chain has TRBV5-1 and TRBJ1-1; TRBD1 is a possible D gene (5 bases). Deletions cut 0 bases from V and 8 bases from J, with 8 bases between. The CDR3 has 12 residues. Looked up from germline, CDR1 is SGHRS and CDR2 is YFSETQ. The CDR3 reads CASSLVSGEAFF. The DNA for the CDR3 is TGCGCCAGCAGCTTGGTATCAGGGGAAGCTTTCTTT.

V gene TRBV5-1 combines with J gene TRBJ2-5, with D unresolved. V lost 0 bases, J lost 6 bases, and 12 bases lay in between. From germline, CDR1 is SGHRS and CDR2 YFSETQ. There are 14 residues in the CDR3. Written as DNA, the CDR3 is TGCGCCAGCAGCTTGGACTATGGGCTCCAGACCCAGTACTTC. Translation gives CASSLDYGLQTQYF. The full variable domain, rest sourced from reference TRBV5-1 and TRBJ2-5, is KAGVTQTPRYLIKTRGQQVTLSCSPISGHRSVSWYQQTPGQGLQFLFEYFSETQRNKGNFPGRFSGRQFSNSRSEMNVSTLELGDSALYLCASSLDYGLQTQYFGPGTRLLVL.

The gene calls are TRBV19 and TRBJ1-6; maybe TRBD1 (6 bases). From germline, CDR1 is LNHDA and CDR2 SQIVND (reference sequence). Trimming shortened V by 2 bases and J by 10 bases, and 12 bases separated the two germline ends. The length of the CDR3 is 14 residues. The CDR3 reads CASSISTGPSPLHF. The CDR3 nucleotides are TGTGCCAGTAGTATATCGACAGGTCCCTCACCCCTCCACTTT.

CDR3 DNA sequence: TGTGCCAGCAGCCTAGCGAGTTTCGACACCATATATTTT. It translates to CASSLASFDTIYF. This sequence joins TRBV5-4 and TRBJ1-3; D uncertain. The V gene's germline CDR1 is SGHNT and CDR2 YYREEE (reference sequence). V lost 4 bases to trimming and J lost 8 bases, with 13 bases between them. The CDR3 is made up of 13 amino acids.

The chain combines TRBV4-1 with TRBJ2-7, with 11 bases matching TRBD1. The CDR3 is made up of 14 amino acids. V lost 4 bases, J lost 6 bases, and 5 bases stayed unmatched. Per the germline V gene, CDR1 is MGHRA and CDR2 is YSYEKL. This CDR3 is CASSRGQGATEQYF. CDR3 bases: TGCGCCAGCAGCCGAGGACAGGGGGCTACCGAGCAGTACTTC.

This chain connects TRBV7-9 to TRBJ2-3, with 9 bases that match TRBD1. The germline V gene has CDR1 SEHNR and CDR2 FQNEAQ (reference sequence). Trimming removed 7 bases from V and 0 bases from J; junction bases left unmatched: 8. This CDR3 is built from 16 residues. CDR3: CASTRGTGRSTDTQYF. DNA for the CDR3: TGTGCCAGCACCCGTGGGACAGGGCGAAGCACAGATACGCAGTATTTT.

This clone was recorded only once. One end of the junction is discordant with germline, which a read error may explain. The chain couples TRBV2 to TRBJ2-5, with D unresolved. CDR1 is SNHLY, CDR2 FYNNEI, per germline. The CDR3 is 14 residues long. The CDR3 bases are TGTGCCAGCAGCGGCCATGGGTCCCAAGGGACCCAGTACTTC. This codes for CASSGHGSQGTQYF.